This entry lists 2 T cell receptor beta chains sequenced from one sample in a study of technical replicates of blood from a handful of donors. Profiled with immunoSEQ multiplex PCR; TCRdb holds only in-frame clones, not every one. The sample consists of just over 95,000 clones, about 95% of them appearing once. Sequencing was carried out using T cells isolated from PBMCs. These receptors were obtained from a human donor in good health.

In its sample, this clone was seen once. Additional DNA sequences in this sample encode the identical CDR3. This chain uses TRBV9 with TRBJ2-7; possible D gene TRBD1, 6 bases. The V and J ends lost 0 bases and 2 bases respectively, with 9 bases between them. Germline CDR1 reads SGDLS; CDR2 reads YYNGEE. This CDR3 has 14 residues. This chain's CDR3 is CASSVGQATYEQYF. The CDR3 bases are TGTGCCAGCAGCGTAGGACAGGCAACCTACGAGCAGTACTTC.

This rearrangement joins TRBV12-5 to TRBJ1-1; 7 nucleotides match TRBD1. There are 12 residues in the CDR3. In germline, CDR1 is LGHNT, CDR2 FRNRAP. Losses at the gene ends were 1 base for V and 9 bases for J; bases not matched to a gene: 2. The CDR3 here is CASGLEGAQAFF. The DNA for the CDR3 is TGTGCTAGTGGTTTGGAGGGGGCCCAAGCTTTCTTT. Filled out from reference TRBV12-5 and TRBJ1-1, the complete variable domain reads DARVTQTPRHKVTEMGQEVTMRCQPILGHNTVFWYRQTMMQGLELLAYFRNRAPLDDSGMPKDRFSAEMPDATLATLKIQPSEPRDSAVYFCASGLEGAQAFFGQGTRLTVV.